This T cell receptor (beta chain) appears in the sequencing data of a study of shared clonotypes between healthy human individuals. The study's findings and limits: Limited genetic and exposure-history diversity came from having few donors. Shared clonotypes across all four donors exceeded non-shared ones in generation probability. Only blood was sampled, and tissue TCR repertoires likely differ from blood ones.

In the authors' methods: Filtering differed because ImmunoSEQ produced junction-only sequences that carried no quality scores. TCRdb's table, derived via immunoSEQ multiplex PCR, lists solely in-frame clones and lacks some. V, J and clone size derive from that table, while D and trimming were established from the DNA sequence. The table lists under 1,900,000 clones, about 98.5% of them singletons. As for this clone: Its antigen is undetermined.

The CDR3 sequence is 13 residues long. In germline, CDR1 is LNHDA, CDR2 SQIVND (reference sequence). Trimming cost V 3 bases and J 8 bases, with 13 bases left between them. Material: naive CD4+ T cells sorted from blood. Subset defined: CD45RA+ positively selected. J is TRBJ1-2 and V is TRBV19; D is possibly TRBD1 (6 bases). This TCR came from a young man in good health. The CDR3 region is CASSILRGWGYTF. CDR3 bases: TGTGCCAGTAGTATCCTCAGGGGTTGGGGCTACACCTTC. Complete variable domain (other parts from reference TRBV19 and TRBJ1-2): DGGITQSPKYLFRKEGQNVTLSCEQNLNHDAMYWYRQDPGQGLRLIYYSQIVNDFQKGDIAEGYSVSREKKESFPLTVTSAQKNPTAFYLCASSILRGWGYTFGSGTRLTVV.